This T cell receptor beta chain was captured in a study of blood T cell repertoires in COVID-19. Study as a whole: Specimens from acute and convalescent COVID-19 originated in the United States, Italy and Spain.

Authors' methods: Amplification of reference gene primers was used by the study to estimate nucleated cell counts. TCRdb's copy holds only in-frame clones and misses some; the assay was immunoSEQ multiplex PCR. That table furnishes V, J and clone size, whereas the DNA furnished D and trimming. Of roughly 280,000 clones listed, about nine tenths are singletons. This clone was detected only a few times. Trimming shortened V by 3 bases and J by 3 bases, and 20 bases separated the two germline ends. CDR1 and CDR2 from the germline V gene are MNHNS and SASEGT. The CDR3 loop spans 17 amino acids. Those who participated ranged in age from roughly 18 to 100 years and resided in about 24 US areas. Cohort 3 donors were reported recovered after two negative PCRs, clearance, or symptom resolution.

The gene calls are TRBV6-1 and TRBJ2-5; possible D gene TRBD2, 6 bases. Material: PBMCs or T cells enriched from blood (not recorded which). The TCR sequence derives from a woman in her forties or fifties who had recovered from COVID-19. CDR3 bases: TGTGCCAGCAGTGAGGGGGGTAGGACGCCCGCAAAAGAGACCCAGTACTTC. It specifies CASSEGGRTPAKETQYF.